This T cell receptor (beta chain) was sequenced in a study of T cell repertoires in cytomegalovirus infection. Study in general: Public TCR beta signatures provided an indication of both CMV infection and a matching HLA type. Findings and caveats of the study: The ex vivo response showed dominance by HLA-C-restricted CMV-specific TCR beta clonotypes.

On this clonotype itself: No antigen is known for it.

TCRdb re-derived calls from the reads in MiXCR, one entry per CDR3 protein. The top ten clones hold around 12% of a sample with roughly 860,000 distinct CDR3 sequences, approximately 30% of them seen once. Trimming removed 4 bases at V and 2 bases at J, with 9 bases between. The CDR3 extends over 13 amino acids. The germline CDR1 and CDR2 sequences are SNHLY and FYNNEI. The material was cultured CD8+ T cells from PBMCs, obtained from culture after CMV antigen stimulation. The chain employs TRBV2 and TRBJ2-7; D gene ambiguous. The origin of this receptor is a human donor in good health (CMV status not recorded). Some clones in this sample may be carry-over from other donors' samples. Here the CDR3 reads CASSGGSPYEQYF. For the CDR3, the DNA is TGTGCCAGCAGTGGAGGCAGCCCCTACGAGCAGTACTTC.